This TCR beta chain came from a study of shared clonotypes between healthy human individuals. Repertoires were generated with immunoSEQ multiplex PCR, while TCRdb's copy carries only in-frame clones and drops some. Altogether about 2.1 million clones are present, just over 90% being singletons, with the ten largest covering over 1.5%. Naive CD8 cells were CD45RO-negative, positively selected for CCR7, excluding terminally differentiated effector memory CD45RA+ cells. The sequence was collected from a man younger than 35 in good health. Some clones in this sample may be carry-over from other donors' samples. The specimen was naive CD8+ T cells from PBMCs.

CDR3 in amino acids: CASSIDLTDPGLPGELFF. CDR3 coding DNA: TGTGCCAGCAGCATCGACCTGACAGACCCGGGGCTACCCGGGGAGCTGTTTTTT. The chain is built from TRBV7-2 and TRBJ2-2, with D possibly called TRBD1 or TRBD2 (5 bases each). Trimming removed 5 bases at V and 6 bases at J, with 25 bases between. CDR1 is SGHTA, CDR2 FQGNSA, per germline. The length of the CDR3 is 18 residues.